The source of this T cell receptor beta chain is a study of T cell repertoires in cytomegalovirus infection. Turning to the study itself: Public TCR beta signature analysis indicated the presence of both CMV infection and matching HLA type. The study's findings and limits: Summed public TCR beta family frequency identified CMV carriers bearing the relevant HLA. It was HLA-C-restricted CMV-specific TCR beta clonotypes that dominated the response ex vivo.

Germline V CDR1 and CDR2: SQVTM, ANQGSEA. This CDR3 has 12 residues. The germline V and J ends were trimmed by 7 bases and 9 bases, with 16 bases remaining between them. In its sample, this clonotype was seen a few times. No antigen is known for it. From the reads, TCRdb called clonotypes with MiXCR, one entry per CDR3 protein. Of approximately 500,000 distinct CDR3 sequences in the sample, approximately 10% were seen once. The sample was PBMCs. The source is a human donor in good health (CMV status not recorded). Some clones in this sample may be carry-over from other donors' samples. The V gene is TRBV29-1, the J gene TRBJ2-1; D perhaps matches TRBD1 (5 bases). The CDR3 spells CSAEPGASEQFF. The CDR3 DNA sequence: TGCAGCGCCGAGCCTGGGGCTAGTGAGCAGTTCTTC.